Shown below are 4 T cell receptor beta chains from a single sample sequenced in a study of brain T cells in children with intractable seizures. The method was immunoSEQ multiplex PCR; TCRdb's version includes in-frame clones alone and lacks a portion of them. The repertoire includes tens of thousands of clones, around 93% of them detected once, and roughly 1.5% sits in the top ten. The sample in question was peripheral blood, obtained at surgery. The receptor set was obtained from a boy in the first two years of life with tuberous sclerosis and intractable seizures.

The V gene is TRBV20-1, the J gene TRBJ1-3; tentatively, D is TRBD1 (5 bases). CDR1 and CDR2 (germline): DFQATT, SNEGSKA (reference sequence). Between the trimmed V and J ends, which lost 3 bases and 0 bases, there was a span of 12 bases. The CDR3 runs to 15 residues. CDR3 in DNA: TGCAGTGCTAGTTCGCAGGGCAGCTCTGGAAACACCATATATTTT. Protein product: CSASSQGSSGNTIYF.

The chain carries TRBV9 and TRBJ1-1; 8 bases fit TRBD1. The ends lost 0 bases at V and 4 bases at J; junction bases unmatched: 17. The CDR3 length is 19 residues. Germline loops: CDR1 SGDLS, CDR2 YYNGEE. The CDR3 loop reads CASSVAPTTGVKGGTEAFF. CDR3 in DNA: TGTGCCAGCAGCGTAGCCCCAACGACAGGGGTCAAAGGAGGCACTGAAGCTTTCTTT.

The gene calls are TRBV9 and TRBJ2-1, with D uncertain. V was clipped by 4 bases and J by 4 bases, with 12 bases between them. Per germline, CDR1 SGDLS and CDR2 YYNGEE. This CDR3 contains 14 residues. The CDR3: CASSPDSLYNEQFF. CDR3 DNA: TGTGCCAGCAGCCCAGACTCCCTATACAATGAGCAGTTCTTC.

The chain uses TRBV6-5 and TRBJ1-2; D is uncertain. Germline V CDR1 and CDR2: MNHEY, SVGAGI. The CDR3 runs 12 residues. Deletions cut 11 bases from V and 2 bases from J, with 12 bases between. The CDR3 nucleotides read TGTGCCGCTAACGACGGGAACTATGGCTACACCTTC. It translates to CAANDGNYGYTF.